These 26 T cell receptor beta chains were sequenced from one sample in a study of siplizumab effects on memory and regulatory T cells. Data came from immunoSEQ multiplex PCR; TCRdb stores just in-frame clones and leaves some out. The data contain over 85,000 clones, 94% of them seen just once; the ten biggest clones take up 0.3%. Sequenced: non-Treg CD4+ T cells sorted from blood. These receptors originate from a human donor in good health.

This chain joins TRBV21-1 and TRBJ1-1; the table calls TRBD1, which could not be checked here. TRBV21-1 is noted as a pseudogene. The CDR3 is 18 amino acids. CDR3 DNA sequence: TGTGCCAGCAGCAAAGGACAATTTGGGGCCGCCATGAACACTGAAGCTTTCTTT. Its protein is CASSKGQFGAAMNTEAFF.

The rearrangement links TRBV30 to TRBJ1-4, with D maybe TRBD1 (5 bases). V lost 3 bases and J lost 7, with 12 bases in between. The CDR3 runs to 13 residues. Per germline, CDR1 GTSNPN and CDR2 SVGIG (reference sequence). CDR3 bases: TGTGCCTGGAGGGAGGGGCGGGGTGAAAAACTGTTTTTT. Translation: CAWREGRGEKLFF.

The genes are TRBV7-9 and TRBJ1-2; D may be TRBD1 (6 bases). The CDR3 extends over 15 amino acids. Per germline, CDR1 SEHNR and CDR2 FQNEAQ (reference sequence). Trimming left V 0 bases short and J 2 bases short, with 10 bases between. CDR3 DNA: TGTGCCAGCAGCTTAGCCGGGACACCGAACTATGGCTACACCTTC. As protein: CASSLAGTPNYGYTF.

A single count supports this clone. The chain employs TRBV27 and TRBJ1-5; possible D gene TRBD1, 5 bases. Germline CDR1 MNHEY, CDR2 SMNVEV (reference sequence). The CDR3 contains 14 residues. Trimming shortened V by 2 bases and J by 0 bases, and 5 bases separated the two germline ends. The CDR3 DNA reads as TGTGCCAGCAGTTTAAGGGGTAGCAATCAGCCCCAGCATTTT. The encoded protein is CASSLRGSNQPQHF.

The rearrangement uses TRBV5-1 and TRBJ2-3; 8 bases map to TRBD1. Germline lookup yields CDR1 SGHRS and CDR2 YFSETQ. The CDR3 is 15 residues long. V lost 4 bases and J lost 1; bases outside the gene matches: 5. The CDR3 bases are TGCGCCAGCAGCCGGGACAGGAGGGGCACAGATACGCAGTATTTT. It translates to CASSRDRRGTDTQYF. Based on the CDR3 plus reference TRBV5-1 and TRBJ2-3, the full variable domain is KAGVTQTPRYLIKTRGQQVTLSCSPISGHRSVSWYQQTPGQGLQFLFEYFSETQRNKGNFPGRFSGRQFSNSRSEMNVSTLELGDSALYLCASSRDRRGTDTQYFGPGTRLTVL.

The chain combines TRBV14 with TRBJ2-3; D not resolved. The V gene lost 2 bases and the J gene lost 6 bases, with 12 bases spanning the gap. From germline, CDR1 is SGHDN and CDR2 FVKESK. This CDR3 spans 14 amino acids. The DNA of the CDR3 is TGTGCCAGCAGCCAAATCCAAGGGTGGGATACGCAGTATTTT. It yields the protein CASSQIQGWDTQYF. Full variable domain (remainder filled in from reference TRBV14 and TRBJ2-3): EAGVTQFPSHSVIEKGQTVTLRCDPISGHDNLYWYRRVMGKEIKFLLHFVKESKQDESGMPNNRFLAERTGGTYSTLKVQPAELEDSGVYFCASSQIQGWDTQYFGPGTRLTVL.

For the CDR3, the DNA is TGTGCCAGCGGGAACAGCGGGATCGTCTTCTTC. Protein: CASGNSGIVFF. The chain is built from TRBV6-5 and TRBJ2-1; the match to TRBD2 covers 7 bases. The germline V gene has CDR1 MNHEY and CDR2 SVGAGI. The CDR3 has 11 residues. V gave up 8 bases and J gave up 16 bases; unmatched junction bases: 11.

The V call is TRBV18, the J call TRBJ2-1; 12 positions match TRBD2. The V gene's germline CDR1 is KGHSH and CDR2 LQKENI. Trimming cost V 8 bases and J 6 bases; bases outside gene matches: 5. The CDR3 has 14 amino acids. CDR3 nucleotide sequence: TGTGCCAGCCGGACTAGCGGGGCCGCCAATGAGCAGTTCTTC. This encodes CASRTSGAANEQFF.

The J gene is TRBJ2-7, the V gene TRBV5-4, with TRBD2 as a possible D gene (5 bases). Per the germline V gene, CDR1 is SGHNT and CDR2 is YYREEE (reference sequence). The CDR3 runs 15 residues. V was pared by 4 bases and J by 6 bases, with 20 bases between. The CDR3 DNA reads TGTGCCAGCAGCCAGACGGGCGCCGCTCGGGGCGAGCAGTACTTC. Amino acid sequence: CASSQTGAARGEQYF.

The chain combines TRBV10-2 with TRBJ2-1, with TRBD2 matching 12 bases. This CDR3 comprises 16 residues. Germline V CDR1 and CDR2: WSHSY, SAAADI. The junction had 5 bases not matched to a gene; V was cut back by 6 bases and J by 2 bases. In nucleotides, the CDR3 is TGCGCCAGCAGAGATAGACTAGCGGGGGCCTACAATGAGCAGTTCTTC. It translates to CASRDRLAGAYNEQFF.

The chain carries TRBV5-1 and TRBJ2-5; TRBD2 agrees at 10 bases. The J call may be in error: the DNA end matches TRBJ2-7 better. The length of the CDR3 is 15 residues. Germline V CDR1 and CDR2: SGHRS, YFSETQ. The CDR3 nucleotides are TGCGCCAGCAGCTTACGGACTAGCGGAGGCTACGAGCAGTACTTC. Its translation is CASSLRTSGGYEQYF.

The count of this clone is one. The chain recombines TRBV6-1 with TRBJ2-5; D remains ambiguous. This CDR3 comprises 14 residues. CDR1 is MNHNS and CDR2 is SASEGT in the germline V gene. Trimming shortened V by 5 bases and J by 4 bases, and 14 bases separated the two germline ends. The CDR3 DNA follows: TGTGCCAGCAGTTCACTGGATGAAGGAGAGACCCAGTACTTC. It encodes CASSSLDEGETQYF.

The chain uses TRBV10-3 and TRBJ1-1, with a tentative D call TRBD1 (5 bases). The CDR3 length is 16 residues. V lost 3 bases and J 7 bases, leaving 21 bases between the germline ends. CDR1 and CDR2 (germline): ENHRY, SYGVKD. This CDR3 is CAISDSGEAPRVEAFF. CDR3 nucleotide sequence: TGTGCCATCAGTGATTCGGGGGAAGCCCCTAGGGTTGAAGCTTTCTTT.

The J gene is TRBJ1-5, the V gene TRBV2, with D unresolved. V lost 8 bases to trimming and J lost 4 bases, with 15 bases between them. The CDR3 spans 14 residues. In germline, CDR1 is SNHLY, CDR2 FYNNEI. The CDR3 nucleotides are TGTGCCAGCGCCGACGGGCGGAATAATCAGCCCCAGCATTTT. This encodes CASADGRNNQPQHF.

This clone was detected a few times. The chain links TRBV18 to TRBJ2-2, with D hard to call. Germline V gene sequence: CDR1 KGHSH, CDR2 LQKENI. The length of the CDR3 is 14 residues. The V gene lost 3 bases and the J gene lost 7 bases, with 12 bases spanning the gap. The CDR3 nucleotides read TGTGCCAGCTCACCCCGGCAGGTAGTCGGGGAGCTGTTTTTT. Protein sequence: CASSPRQVVGELFF.

V gene TRBV10-1 combines with J gene TRBJ1-1, with 7 bases aligning to TRBD1. CDR1 and CDR2 from the germline V gene are WNHNN and SYGVQD (reference sequence). The V segment lost 3 bases and the J segment 0 bases; nucleotides outside the gene matches: 4. The CDR3 is 15 amino acids. Written as DNA, the CDR3 is TGCGCCAGCAGTGACGGGACAGCCTTGAACACTGAAGCTTTCTTT. Translated: CASSDGTALNTEAFF.

The V gene is TRBV6-1, the J gene TRBJ2-7, with D perhaps matching TRBD1 (6 bases). V lost 4 bases, J lost 0 bases, and 22 bases lay in between. Germline-derived CDR1 and CDR2 are MNHNS and SASEGT. The CDR3 has 18 residues. The CDR3: CASSATRGFRGPSYEQYF. The CDR3 nucleotides read TGTGCCAGCAGTGCCACTAGGGGGTTCAGGGGCCCCTCCTACGAGCAGTACTTC.

This chain links TRBV12-1 with TRBJ2-4; the D call TRBD2 from the table was never checked on the DNA. TRBV12-1 is an annotated pseudogene. The CDR3 totals 20 residues. The CDR3 here is CASSFRDGTSETLAKNIQYF. CDR3 sequence (DNA): TGTGCCAGCAGCTTTAGAGACGGGACTAGCGAGACACTAGCCAAAAACATTCAGTACTTC.

This chain uses TRBV2 with TRBJ1-1; D gene uncertain. The CDR3 covers 16 residues. Trimming stripped 2 bases from V and 1 base from J, with 14 bases between. Germline values: CDR1 SNHLY, CDR2 FYNNEI. The DNA for the CDR3 is TGTGCCAGCAGTGAACCGGTCAACCAAGGGAACACTGAAGCTTTCTTT. This sequence encodes CASSEPVNQGNTEAFF.

The chain is built from TRBV30 and TRBJ2-3, with D maybe TRBD2 (6 bases). The CDR3 consists of 15 residues. V lost 3 bases and J lost 0, with 13 bases in between. Germline lookup yields CDR1 GTSNPN and CDR2 SVGIG (reference sequence). CDR3 nucleotide sequence: TGTGCCTGGAGCTCTGGGACTTTGAGCACAGATACGCAGTATTTT. This encodes CAWSSGTLSTDTQYF.

V is TRBV30 and J is TRBJ1-6; D is possibly TRBD1 (6 bases). Germline CDR1 reads GTSNPN; CDR2 reads SVGIG (reference sequence). CDR3 length: 16 residues. The V end lost 2 bases, the J end lost 7 bases, and 18 bases lay between the germline ends. In DNA, the CDR3 is TGTGCCTGGAGTTTTCACCAGGGGAAAGACAATTCACCCCTCCACTTT. It is translated as CAWSFHQGKDNSPLHF.

This clone came up once. The V call is TRBV29-1, the J call TRBJ2-5; 8 bases are a match to TRBD1. CDR3 length: 13 amino acids. CDR1 and CDR2 (germline): SQVTM, ANQGSEA. The V segment lost 6 bases and the J segment 1 base; nucleotides outside the gene matches: 4. The CDR3 loop reads CSVGTGLQETQYF. CDR3 DNA sequence: TGCAGCGTGGGGACAGGCCTCCAAGAGACCCAGTACTTC. Full variable domain (rest looked up from reference TRBV29-1 and TRBJ2-5): SAVISQKPSRDICQRGTSLTIQCQVDSQVTMMFWYRQQPGQSLTLIATANQGSEATYESGFVIDKFPISRPNLTFSTLTVSNMSPEDSSIYLCSVGTGLQETQYFGPGTRLLVL.

The V and J genes are TRBV28 and TRBJ2-7, with D possibly being TRBD1 (7 bases). V was clipped by 2 bases and J by 1 base, with 15 bases between them. The CDR3 is 16 residues long. Per the germline V gene, CDR1 is MDHEN and CDR2 is SYDVKM. CDR3 in amino acids: CASSLPGGGLSYEQYF. CDR3 sequence (DNA): TGTGCCAGCAGTTTACCAGGGGGAGGACTATCCTACGAGCAGTACTTC.

The CDR3 protein is CASSPQGPSYEQYF. CDR3 nucleotides: TGTGCCAGCAGCCCACAGGGGCCCTCCTACGAGCAGTACTTC. The chain employs TRBV5-8 and TRBJ2-7, with 7 bases lining up with TRBD1. Trimming took 4 bases from V and 0 from J; bases not matched to a gene: 4. From germline, CDR1 is SGHTS and CDR2 YDEGEE. This CDR3 has 14 amino acids.

V is TRBV19 and J is TRBJ2-1, with D uncertain. The V and J ends lost 7 bases and 3 bases respectively, with 16 bases between them. The germline V gene has CDR1 LNHDA and CDR2 SQIVND (reference sequence). The CDR3 length is 15 residues. The DNA of the CDR3 is TGTGCCAGTAAACAACTGGACGGATACTACAATGAGCAGTTCTTC. Its protein is CASKQLDGYYNEQFF.

The chain employs TRBV30 and TRBJ2-1; 11 bases agree with TRBD1. Germline V gene data show CDR1 as GTSNPN and CDR2 as SVGIG (reference sequence). The CDR3 length is 14 residues. J gave up 7 bases and V 5 bases, and 7 bases lay outside the gene matches. CDR3 loop: CAWAGTGGWNEQFF. The DNA for the CDR3 is TGTGCCTGGGCCGGGACAGGGGGTTGGAATGAGCAGTTCTTC.